The clone carrying this T cell receptor beta chain appeared many times. The sample originates from a study of T cells after yellow fever vaccination. Study in general: SMART-Seq v4 Ultra Low Input served to prepare low-cell-number fractions.

Trimming cost V 0 bases and J 4 bases, with 18 bases left between them. Germline V CDR1 and CDR2: LGHNA, YSLEER. CDR3 length equals 17 residues. Using its own MiXCR run on the 5' RACE reads, TCRdb lists one record per CDR3 protein. The table includes about 310,000 distinct CDR3 sequences, roughly 3.5% detected once. The chain has TRBV4-3 and TRBJ2-5; perhaps TRBD1 as D (6 bases). This clonotype originated in a man aged 18 to 30 who received the YFV17D yellow fever vaccine. Sequenced here: PBMCs, sampled on the day of the yellow fever booster vaccination. This chain's CDR3 is CASSQELVGGGRETQYF. DNA for the CDR3: TGCGCCAGCAGCCAAGAGCTGGTAGGGGGTGGGAGAGAGACCCAGTACTTC.